These 21 T cell receptor beta chains were all obtained from the same sample, sequenced in a study of identical twins. TCRdb fed the 5' RACE reads into MiXCR, producing one record per CDR3 protein. Of around 1.7 million distinct CDR3 sequences listed, under 35% are singletons. The sample consisted of cord blood. The receptor source for this set is a newborn girl in good health.

This clonotype was seen a handful of times. The chain links TRBV29-1 to TRBJ1-1, with D possibly matching TRBD1 (6 bases). The germline V and J ends were trimmed by 6 bases and 1 base, with 12 bases remaining between them. CDR3 length: 13 residues. Germline V gene sequence: CDR1 SQVTM, CDR2 ANQGSEA. DNA for the CDR3: TGCAGCGTAACCCGGGGGGCGAACACTGAAGCTTTCTTT. Translating gives CSVTRGANTEAFF.

This clonotype has just a few counts. The V and J genes are TRBV14 and TRBJ1-2; no clear D. CDR1 SGHDN and CDR2 FVKESK come from the germline V gene. The CDR3 contains 13 residues. Trimming shortened V by 5 bases and J by 4 bases, and 11 bases separated the two germline ends. The CDR3 DNA reads as TGTGCCAGCAGCTTCGACGGGGTCTATGGCTACACCTTC. It translates to CASSFDGVYGYTF.

This clonotype was found a few times. V usage is TRBV12-3 or TRBV12-4 and J usage is TRBJ2-1; D remains ambiguous. The CDR3 is 12 residues long. V lost 2 bases and J 6 bases, leaving 5 bases between the germline ends. The CDR3 reads CASSLYLNEQFF. In DNA form, the CDR3 reads TGTGCCAGCAGTTTATACCTCAATGAGCAGTTCTTC.

The chain uses TRBV12-3 or TRBV12-4 and TRBJ2-1, with D possibly being TRBD2 (7 bases). This CDR3 contains 18 residues. V lost 4 bases and J 4 bases, leaving 23 bases between the germline ends. Here the CDR3 reads CASSSQRGRGYPYNEQFF. CDR3 bases: TGTGCCAGCAGTTCCCAGAGGGGGAGGGGCTATCCTTACAATGAGCAGTTCTTC.

The chain joins TRBV20-1 to TRBJ1-1; no definite D call. The germline CDR1 and CDR2 sequences are DFQATT and SNEGSKA (reference sequence). The CDR3 extends over 12 amino acids. Trimming removed 6 bases from V and 0 bases from J, with 8 bases in between. CDR3 in DNA: TGCAGTGCCCCCCGATTGAACACTGAAGCTTTCTTT. Its translation: CSAPRLNTEAFF.

This clonotype occurred a few times. The chain links TRBV29-1 to TRBJ1-2, with TRBD1 matching over 12 bases. This CDR3 comprises 14 residues. The germline CDR1 and CDR2 sequences are SQVTM and ANQGSEA. The V and J ends lost 3 bases and 8 bases, in that order; junction bases with no gene match: 7. The chain's CDR3 is CSVDIGTGGGGYTF. As DNA, the CDR3 is TGCAGCGTTGATATCGGGACAGGGGGCGGAGGCTACACCTTC.

Only one count was recorded for this clonotype. The chain is built from TRBV4-2 and TRBJ1-3; D gene ambiguous. Germline-derived CDR1 and CDR2 are LGHNA and YNFKEQ. The CDR3 runs to 15 residues. Trimming left V 0 bases short and J 0 bases short, with 6 bases between. DNA for the CDR3: TGTGCCAGCAGCCAAGAGTCAGTCTCTGGAAACACCATATATTTT. It translates to CASSQESVSGNTIYF.

V is TRBV11-2 and J is TRBJ1-1, with 7 bases fitting TRBD1. Germline loops: CDR1 SGHAT, CDR2 FQNNGV. After removal of 5 bases from V and 7 bases from J, the junction contained 13 bases not matched to a gene. There are 15 residues in the CDR3. CDR3 nucleotide sequence: TGTGCCAGCAGCGTCAGACCAGGGGGGCATAATGAAGCTTTCTTT. This gives the protein CASSVRPGGHNEAFF.

V gene TRBV12-3 or TRBV12-4 combines with J gene TRBJ2-6; perhaps TRBD2 as D (6 bases). V lost 2 bases, J lost 0 bases, and 20 bases lay in between. The CDR3 totals 20 residues. In nucleotides, the CDR3 is TGTGCCAGCAGTTTATCCCCTAGCGCGAGGGGCCCCTCTGGGGCCAACGTCCTGACTTTC. Protein product: CASSLSPSARGPSGANVLTF.

J is TRBJ1-4 and V is TRBV27, with 7 bases lining up with TRBD1. V was clipped by 4 bases and J by 5 bases; unmatched bases: 7. This CDR3 is 15 amino acids long. In germline, CDR1 is MNHEY, CDR2 SMNVEV (reference sequence). For the CDR3, the DNA is TGTGCCAGCAGTTCTTACTCGGACAGGAATGAAAAACTGTTTTTT. Translating it yields CASSSYSDRNEKLFF. Looking up the rest from reference TRBV27 and TRBJ1-4 gives the full variable domain: EAQVTQNPRYLITVTGKKLTVTCSQNMNHEYMSWYRQDPGLGLRQIYYSMNVEVTDKGDVPEGYKVSRKEKRNFPLILESPSPNQTSLYFCASSSYSDRNEKLFFGSGTQLSVL.

The chain has TRBV20-1 and TRBJ2-7, with TRBD2 as a possible D gene (6 bases). CDR1 DFQATT and CDR2 SNEGSKA come from the germline V gene (reference sequence). This CDR3 has 13 amino acids. V shed 3 bases and J shed 2 bases, with 11 bases lying between them. In DNA form, the CDR3 reads TGCAGTGCTAGTTCGGGAGAGGCCTACGAGCAGTACTTC. This gives the protein CSASSGEAYEQYF.

The chain uses TRBV18 and TRBJ1-1; D is unresolved. The CDR3 extends over 17 amino acids. V was pared by 3 bases and J by 2 bases, with 19 bases between. Germline values: CDR1 KGHSH, CDR2 LQKENI. The CDR3 DNA reads as TGTGCCAGCTCACCTTTTTCCACGCTTTATCCTAACACTGAAGCTTTCTTT. Protein sequence: CASSPFSTLYPNTEAFF.

Concerning this clonotype: The junction shows a germline mismatch at one end, possibly a read error. The chain couples TRBV3-1 to TRBJ1-4, with unresolved D. CDR1 and CDR2 from the germline V gene are LGHDT and YNNKEL (reference sequence). The CDR3 length is 15 residues. The CDR3 region has the DNA TGTGCCAGCAGCCCCCTCGGTCGGGATAATGAAGAACTGTTTTTT. Protein product: CASSPLGRDNEELFF.

This chain connects TRBV6-2 or TRBV6-3 to TRBJ2-1; the D gene is possibly TRBD1 (6 bases). Germline V gene data show CDR1 as MNHEY and CDR2 as SVGEGT. The CDR3 is 15 residues long. V gave up 6 bases and J gave up 0 bases, with 12 bases separating them. For the CDR3, the DNA is TGTGCCAGCAGCTTACAGGGTTTCTCCTACAATGAGCAGTTCTTC. It is translated as CASSLQGFSYNEQFF.

This clonotype was seen a handful of times. The V call is TRBV29-1, the J call TRBJ2-1, with 10 nucleotides matching TRBD2. Unmatched junction bases numbered 2, after V lost 3 bases and J lost 6 bases. CDR1 is SQVTM, CDR2 ANQGSEA, per germline. The CDR3 has 13 amino acids. As DNA, the CDR3 is TGCAGCGTTGAGAAGCGGGAGGGCAATGAGCAGTTCTTC. This codes for CSVEKREGNEQFF.

The rearrangement links TRBV12-1 to TRBJ2-5; no check of the table's D call, TRBD1, against the DNA was made. TRBV12-1 is shown as a pseudogene. This CDR3 spans 15 amino acids. CDR3 amino acids: CASSPGTGHKETQYF. CDR3 bases: TGTGCCAGCAGCCCAGGGACAGGGCATAAAGAGACCCAGTACTTC.

The chain combines TRBV12-3 or TRBV12-4 with TRBJ2-1; perhaps D is TRBD1 or TRBD2 (5 bases each). This CDR3 contains 17 residues. Trimming left V 11 bases short and J 13 bases short, with 36 bases between. CDR3 sequence (DNA): TGTGCCGCTAAGAGGGACCTTCGATATCTCCGCCAAGAGACCCAGTTCTTC. Protein sequence: CAAKRDLRYLRQETQFF.

The J gene is TRBJ2-3, the V gene TRBV3-1; TRBD2 aligns across 7 bases. Germline trimming cut 0 bases from V and 0 bases from J; bases unmatched to any gene: 9. The germline V gene encodes CDR1 LGHDT and CDR2 YNNKEL (reference sequence). This CDR3 has 18 amino acids. CDR3 sequence: CASSQDPSSGVSTDTQYF. The CDR3 bases are TGTGCCAGCAGCCAAGACCCATCCAGCGGGGTTAGCACAGATACGCAGTATTTT.

J is TRBJ1-4 and V is TRBV20-1, with D tentatively TRBD1 (6 bases). The ends were cut back, 3 bases at V and 8 bases at J, with 16 bases in the middle. Germline assignment: CDR1 DFQATT and CDR2 SNEGSKA (reference sequence). The CDR3 covers 14 residues. The CDR3: CSARGAGLGEKLFF. In DNA, the CDR3 is TGCAGTGCTAGGGGGGCAGGTTTGGGGGAAAAACTGTTTTTT.

In the case of this clonotype: A much larger clonotype is one base distant, so this may be a read error. The V and J genes are TRBV12-3 or TRBV12-4 and TRBJ2-3; D gene ambiguous. This CDR3 contains 15 residues. The CDR3 sequence: CASSLGRKNTDMQYF. The CDR3 nucleotides read TGTGCCAGCAGTTTAGGACGGAAAAACACAGATATGCAGTATTTT.

The rearrangement links TRBV5-6 to TRBJ2-3; 10 bases match TRBD2. CDR1 SGHDT and CDR2 YYEEEE come from the germline V gene. This CDR3 has 16 amino acids. Trimming cost V 3 bases and J 5 bases; bases outside gene matches: 9. The CDR3 DNA follows: TGTGCCAGCAGCTATCGGGTTAGCGGGAGGAGAGATACGCAGTATTTT. Amino acids: CASSYRVSGRRDTQYF.